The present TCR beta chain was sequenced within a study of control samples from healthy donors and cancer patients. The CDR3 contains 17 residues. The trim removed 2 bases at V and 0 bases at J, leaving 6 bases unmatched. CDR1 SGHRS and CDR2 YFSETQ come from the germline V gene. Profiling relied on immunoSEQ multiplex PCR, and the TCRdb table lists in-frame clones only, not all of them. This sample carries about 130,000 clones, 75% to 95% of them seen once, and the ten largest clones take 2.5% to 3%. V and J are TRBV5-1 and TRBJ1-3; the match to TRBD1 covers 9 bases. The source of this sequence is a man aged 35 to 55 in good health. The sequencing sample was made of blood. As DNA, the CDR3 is TGCGCCAGCAGCTTTTCTGGACAGGGGAGCTCTGGAAACACCATATATTTT. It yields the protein CASSFSGQGSSGNTIYF.